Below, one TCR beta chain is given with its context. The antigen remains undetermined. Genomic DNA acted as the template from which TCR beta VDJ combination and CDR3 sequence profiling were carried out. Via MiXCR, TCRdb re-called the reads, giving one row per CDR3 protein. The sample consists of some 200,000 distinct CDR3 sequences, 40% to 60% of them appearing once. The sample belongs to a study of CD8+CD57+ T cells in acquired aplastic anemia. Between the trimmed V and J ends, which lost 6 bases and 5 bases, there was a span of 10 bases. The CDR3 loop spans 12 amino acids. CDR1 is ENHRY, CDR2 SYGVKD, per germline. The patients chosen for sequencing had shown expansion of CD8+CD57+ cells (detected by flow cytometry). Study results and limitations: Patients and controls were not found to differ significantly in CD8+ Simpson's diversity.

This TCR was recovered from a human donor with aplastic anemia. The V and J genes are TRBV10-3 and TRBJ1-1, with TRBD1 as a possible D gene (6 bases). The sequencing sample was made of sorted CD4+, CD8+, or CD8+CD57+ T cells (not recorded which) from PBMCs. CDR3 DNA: TGTGCCATCAGCGGAGGGGGAACTGAAGCTTTCTTT. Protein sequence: CAISGGGTEAFF.